Sequencing of this T cell receptor beta chain was carried out in a study of cytomegalovirus exposure and HLA in healthy donors. Study-level background: Early on, a data release was issued that held some 85 million unique TCRs from HLA-typed donors. Regarding the study as a whole: It has been reported that TCR beta sequences accurately predicted the HLA-A and HLA-B alleles of most subjects. Confirmation in vitro established that a few CMV-associated chains were specific for CMV antigens.

Trimming stripped 3 bases from V and 7 bases from J, with 13 bases between. This CDR3 has 14 residues. Germline loops: CDR1 SGHTA, CDR2 FQGNSA. Regarding this clone: Its matching antigen is unknown.

PCR employed 60 Vbeta and 13 Jbeta primers. The method was immunoSEQ multiplex PCR; TCRdb's version includes in-frame clones alone and lacks a portion of them. This sample has 100,000 to 150,000 clones, with 75% to 85% found just once. The rearrangement uses TRBV7-2 and TRBJ2-1; no clear D. Sequenced sample: PBMCs. This sequence originates from a woman between 50 and 59 years old in good health and CMV-seropositive. CDR3 region: CASSLDFVGNEQFF. CDR3 bases: TGTGCCAGCAGCTTGGATTTCGTCGGGAATGAGCAGTTCTTC.